Listed here is a single TCR beta chain. Its antigen is unknown. Base qualities are missing; no much larger clone stands one base away. Enrolling through a virtual design, the prospective study's participants ranged in age from roughly 18 to 100 years and lived across 24 United States geographic areas. In the prospective study, participants were assigned to cohorts based on the clinical history participants reported in a screening survey and a study questionnaire. For ImmuneRACE Cohort 3, a participant was defined as recovered based on two consecutive negative NP/OP PCR tests, clearance by a healthcare professional, or resolution of symptoms. Mobile phlebotomists in the prospective study collected whole blood, serum and a nasopharyngeal or oropharyngeal swab from every participant. Prospective study participants could optionally give additional blood draws and questionnaires over a roughly 2-month period. Prospective study blood samples were shipped either frozen or at room temperature before DNA extraction.

The data are from a study of blood T cell repertoires in COVID-19 (dated by TCRdb to 2019 to 2021). In the study overall: Samples covering the acute and convalescent phases of COVID-19 were provided by collaborators in the United States, Italy and Spain. The material from the prospective study consisted of cDNA or gDNA derived from T cells, B-cell-depleted T cells, or PBMCs. The dataset comprised deeply sampled blood TCRbeta repertoires from subjects exposed to, actively infected with, or recovered from COVID-19. The repertoires were made available in a free public database intended to serve as a resource for research on the immune response to SARS-CoV-2. The samples were drawn from the first 160 participants of the ongoing ImmuneRACE study and from some 1,300 subjects provided by 6 global collaborators. Nearly every sample came with metadata listing a de-identified subject ID, COVID-19 status, age in years and sex. Where available, HLA class I and class II types were obtained from metadata supplied by the sample provider rather than from assay-based typing.

Study-wide conclusions, independent of this receptor: How much clinical and demographic metadata was included differed by source and by participant, and the metadata was provided uncurated.

V loses 4 bases of germline sequence and J loses 5 bases, and the interval between the two ends is 11 bases. CDR3 length: 13 amino acids, cysteine to phenylalanine. Left in the record is the CDR3 DNA by itself, 39 bases read in frame from the first base. As encoded in the germline V gene, CDR1 is SGHRS while CDR2 is YFSETQ. TCRbeta CDR3 regions were amplified from genomic DNA by means of the immunoSEQ Assay, a bias-controlled multiplex PCR. In the original analysis: The number of nucleated cells in each sample was estimated by amplification of reference gene primers within the assay. To quantify the absolute abundance of each unique TCRbeta CDR3 rearrangement, sequence reads were collapsed and filtered. Productive Simpson clonality was computed per sample as the square root of Simpson's diversity index over productive rearrangements. Sourced from immuneACCESS, this table was stored by TCRdb with only in-frame sequences that have V and J called. A share of the clones is absent; for the studies checked, an unresolved V gene accounts for under half, and the remainder has no known explanation. V and J calls and clone size are as listed in that table; D and trimming were resolved from the DNA. The sample yields under 300,000 clones; roughly 87% were counted once. The ten largest clones capture 1% of the sample.

This TCR was sampled from a woman aged 25 to 45 who had recovered from COVID-19. In this chain, TRBV5-1 is recombined with TRBJ2-3; TRBD1 is a possible D gene, resting on 6 matching bases. Sequencing used PBMCs or T cells enriched from blood (not recorded which). CDR3 region: CASSQGGRDTQYF. Here is the DNA: TGCGCCAGCAGCCAAGGGGGTAGAGATACGCAGTATTTT.